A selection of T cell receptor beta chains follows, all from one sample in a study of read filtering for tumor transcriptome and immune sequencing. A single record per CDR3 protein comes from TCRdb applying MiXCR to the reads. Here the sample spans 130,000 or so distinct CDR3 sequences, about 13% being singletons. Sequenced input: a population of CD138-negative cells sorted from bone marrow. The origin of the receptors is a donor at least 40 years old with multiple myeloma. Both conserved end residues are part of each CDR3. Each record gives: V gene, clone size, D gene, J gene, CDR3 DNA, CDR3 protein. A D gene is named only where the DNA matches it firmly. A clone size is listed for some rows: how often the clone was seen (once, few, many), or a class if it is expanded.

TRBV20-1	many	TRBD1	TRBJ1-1	TGCAGTGCTGGGTCAGGGGGGGCGAACACTGAAGCTTTCTTT	CSAGSGGANTEAFF
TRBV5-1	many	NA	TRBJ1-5	TGCGCCAGCAGCTTCGGAGGGGATCAGCCCCAGCATTTT	CASSFGGDQPQHF
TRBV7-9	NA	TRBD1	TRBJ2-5	TGTGCCAGCAGCCCCTTAACAGGGGTCCGGACCCAGTACTTC	CASSPLTGVRTQYF
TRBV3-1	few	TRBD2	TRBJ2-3	TGTGCCAGCAGGCCCACTAGCGGGAGTTCGGGTACGCAGTATTTT	CASRPTSGSSGTQYF
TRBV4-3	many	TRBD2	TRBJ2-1	TGCGCCAGCAGCCATCCCAACGGAACGTACGGGACTAGGCTGAGGATAAATGAGCAGTTCTTC	CASSHPNGTYGTRLRINEQFF
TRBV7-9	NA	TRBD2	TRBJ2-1	TGTGCCAGCAGCTCCCTAGCGGGTACTCGGAATGAGCAGTTCTTC	CASSSLAGTRNEQFF
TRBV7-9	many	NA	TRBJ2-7	TGTGCCAGCAGCTTAGGACGAGACGAGCAGTACTTC	CASSLGRDEQYF
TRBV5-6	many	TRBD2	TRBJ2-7	TGTGCCAGCAGCTTGGACGGGAGGGCCAAGTTCTACGAGCAGTACTTC	CASSLDGRAKFYEQYF
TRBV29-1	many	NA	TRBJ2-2	TGCAGTGCGAGACTGATCACCGGGGAGCTGTTTTTT	CSARLITGELFF
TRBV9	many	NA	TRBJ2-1	TGTGCCAGCAGCGTAGGAAGTGCCCCTGGCGAGCAGTTCTTC	CASSVGSAPGEQFF
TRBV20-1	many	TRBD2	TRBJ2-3	TGCAGTGCTAGAGAACTAGCGGGAGTAGGCGATACGCAGTATTTT	CSARELAGVGDTQYF
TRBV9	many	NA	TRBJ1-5	TGTGCCAGCAGCTTTTTGGACAGCCCGGATCAGCCCCAGCATTTT	CASSFLDSPDQPQHF
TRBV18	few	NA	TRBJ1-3	TGTGCCAGCTCACCTCCGTCTGGCACCATATATTTT	CASSPPSGTIYF
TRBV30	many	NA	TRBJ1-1	TGTGCCTGGAGTTTCGGTGGAGGGGTCGATGAAGCTTTCTTT	CAWSFGGGVDEAFF
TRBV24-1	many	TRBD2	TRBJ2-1	TGTGCCACCAGTGATGGAACTAGCGGGAGGGCCAATGAGCAGTTCTTC	CATSDGTSGRANEQFF
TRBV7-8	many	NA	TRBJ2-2	TGTGCCAGCAGCCTAGATTACGTACCCGGGGAGCTGTTTTTT	CASSLDYVPGELFF
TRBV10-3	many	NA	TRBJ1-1	TGTGCCATCAGTGAGCGGAAGGTCGAGGGAGCTTTCTTT	CAISERKVEGAFF
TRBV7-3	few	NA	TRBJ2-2	TGTGCCAGTAAAAGGGGCGGTGGGACCGGGGAGCTGTTTTTT	CASKRGGGTGELFF
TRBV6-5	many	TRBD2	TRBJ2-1	TGTGCCAGCAGTTACTTGCGGGAGGGCCCTCATAATGAGCAGTTCTTC	CASSYLREGPHNEQFF
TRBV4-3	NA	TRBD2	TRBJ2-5	TGCGCCAGCAGCCAAGATAGGCGACTAGCCCTTTTGGACTTC	CASSQDRRLALLDF
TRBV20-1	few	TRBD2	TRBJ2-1	TGCAGTGCTAGAGTTCCGGGACTAGCGGTCAATGAGCAGTTCTTC	CSARVPGLAVNEQFF
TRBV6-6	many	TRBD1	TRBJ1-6	TGTGCCAGCAGAGACAAGCCGGGACAGTATAATTCACCCCTCCACTTT	CASRDKPGQYNSPLHF
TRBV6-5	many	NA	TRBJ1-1	TGTGCCAGCAGTCCCTTACAGGGTTGGACTGAAGCTTTCTTT	CASSPLQGWTEAFF
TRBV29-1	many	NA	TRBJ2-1	TGCAGCGTTGTGGGAGATGAGCAGTTCTTC	CSVVGDEQFF
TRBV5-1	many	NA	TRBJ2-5	TGCGCCAGCAGCTTCCTACAGGACCAAGAGACCCAGTACTTC	CASSFLQDQETQYF
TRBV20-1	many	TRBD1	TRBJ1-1	TGCAGTGCTAGAGAGGTAGGACAGGGTCATACTGAAGCTTTCTTT	CSAREVGQGHTEAFF
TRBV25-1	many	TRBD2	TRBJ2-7	TGTGCCAGCAGTGGCGGGGAGGGAAGGAGCTCCTACGAGCAGTACTTC	CASSGGEGRSSYEQYF
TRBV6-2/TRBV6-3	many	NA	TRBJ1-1	TGTGCCAGCACTCCCGCCGGCGGCACTGAAGCTTTCTTT	CASTPAGGTEAFF
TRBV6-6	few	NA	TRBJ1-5	TGTGCCAGCAGTGATAGGGGTGGGAAGGGAATCGATCAGCCCCAGCATTTT	CASSDRGGKGIDQPQHF
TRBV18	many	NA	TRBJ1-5	TGTGCCAGCTCACCACGGGCAGGGGATCAGCCCCAGCATTTT	CASSPRAGDQPQHF
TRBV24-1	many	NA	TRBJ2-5	TGTGCCACCAGTCAACAGGACACTAGACGAGAGACCCAGTACTTC	CATSQQDTRRETQYF
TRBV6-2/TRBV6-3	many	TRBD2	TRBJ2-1	TGTGCCAGCAGTTACTCGCCTAGCGGGCAGATTGAGCAGTTCTTC	CASSYSPSGQIEQFF
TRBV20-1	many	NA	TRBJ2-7	TGCAGTGCTAGGGACCCGGACTATTACTACGAGCAGTACTTC	CSARDPDYYYEQYF
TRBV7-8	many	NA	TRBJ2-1	TGTGCCAGCAGCTCCGGGACTCCTGCCAATGAGCAGTTCTTC	CASSSGTPANEQFF
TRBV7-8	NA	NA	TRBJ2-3	TGTGCCAGCAGCTACCCGAGACTTTCCGGTACGCAGTATTTT	CASSYPRLSGTQYF
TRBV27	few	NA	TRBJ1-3	TGTGCCAGCAGTTCAAGGGGGGCCGGCTCTGGAAACACCATATATTTT	CASSSRGAGSGNTIYF
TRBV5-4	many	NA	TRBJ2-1	TGTGCCAGCAGCTTCCGACGGTACAATGAGCAGTTCTTC	CASSFRRYNEQFF
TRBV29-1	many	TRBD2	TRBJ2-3	TGCAGCGCTGTACCAGGACTAGCGGGAGAGACAGATACGCAGTATTTT	CSAVPGLAGETDTQYF
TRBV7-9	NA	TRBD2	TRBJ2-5	TGTGCCAGCAGTCGCAGCACTGGACTAGCGGGCCAAGAGACCCAGTACTTC	CASSRSTGLAGQETQYF
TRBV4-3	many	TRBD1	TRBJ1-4	TGCGCCAGCAGCCAGGCCGGGACAGGGAACGAAAAACTGTTTTTT	CASSQAGTGNEKLFF
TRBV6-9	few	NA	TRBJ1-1	TGTGCCAGCAGGACACCGACAGGAACTGAAGCTTTCTTT	CASRTPTGTEAFF
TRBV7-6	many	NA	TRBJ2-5	TGTGCCAGCAGCTCGTTGCGGAACCAAGAGACCCAGTACTTC	CASSSLRNQETQYF
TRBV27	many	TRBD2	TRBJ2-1	TGTGCCAGCAGCCGTAAAAGACTAGCGGGTATTTACAATGAGCAGTTCTTC	CASSRKRLAGIYNEQFF
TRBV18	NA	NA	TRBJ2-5	TGTGCCAGCTCACCACCCTCGGGGCAAGAGACCCAGTACTTC	CASSPPSGQETQYF
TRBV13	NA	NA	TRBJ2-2	TGTGCCAGCGGGACCAGAGTTTCCGGGGAGCTGTTTTTT	CASGTRVSGELFF
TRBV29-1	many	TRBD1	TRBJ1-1	TGCAGCGTTCCAGGGGGTTTAATGGCTGAAGCTTTCTTT	CSVPGGLMAEAFF
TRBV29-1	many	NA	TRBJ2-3	TGCAGCGTTGAAATTCTCGATACGCAGTATTTT	CSVEILDTQYF
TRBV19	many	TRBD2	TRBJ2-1	TGTGCCAGTAGTATAGGCGGGAGCCTCTTCCAGGAGCAGTTCTTC	CASSIGGSLFQEQFF
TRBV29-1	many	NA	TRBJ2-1	TGCAGCGTCACACCTAGAAATGAGCAGTTCTTC	CSVTPRNEQFF
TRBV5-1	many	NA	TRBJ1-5	TGCGCCAGCAGCTCGGGAAGTAGCAATCAGCCCCAGCATTTT	CASSSGSSNQPQHF
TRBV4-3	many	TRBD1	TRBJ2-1	TGCGCCAGCAGCCAAGTCGGGACAGGTTACAATGAGCAGTTCTTC	CASSQVGTGYNEQFF
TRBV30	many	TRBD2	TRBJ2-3	TGTGCCTGGAGTGTTCAAGCGGGAGTAGGAGATACGCAGTATTTT	CAWSVQAGVGDTQYF
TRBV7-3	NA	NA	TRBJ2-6	TGTGCCAACAGTGCAGGGGTCCTCTCTGGGGCCAACGTCCTGACTTTC	CANSAGVLSGANVLTF
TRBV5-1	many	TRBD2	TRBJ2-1	TGCGCCAGCAGCTACACTAGCGGGAGGACTTTTACCAATGAGCAGTTCTTC	CASSYTSGRTFTNEQFF
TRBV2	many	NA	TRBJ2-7	TGTGCCAGCAGTGAACTTGAAGTACGGCTTGACGAGCAGTACTTC	CASSELEVRLDEQYF
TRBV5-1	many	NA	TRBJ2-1	TGCGCCAGCAGCGCTCAGGAAACCTCCTACAATGAGCAGTTCTTC	CASSAQETSYNEQFF
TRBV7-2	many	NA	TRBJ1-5	TGTGCCAGCAGCCTAAGGGGGGGGCTCAACCTCAATCAGCCCCAGCATTTT	CASSLRGGLNLNQPQHF